The entry below gives a single T cell receptor beta chain sequence along with its context. The sample belongs to a study of shared clonotypes between healthy human individuals. The protocol was immunoSEQ multiplex PCR, while the TCRdb copy is restricted to in-frame clones and leaves out a portion. Here the sample spans roughly 720,000 clones, roughly 87% being singletons. With 3 bases removed from V and 6 bases from J, the gap between germline ends came to 30 bases. The CDR3 contains 19 residues. Germline V CDR1 and CDR2: SGHAT, FQNNGV. The sequence derives from a man between 18 and 35 years old in good health. Some clones in this sample may be carry-over from other donors' samples. V is TRBV11-2 and J is TRBJ2-7; possible D gene TRBD2, 7 bases. Specimen: memory CD8+ T cells from PBMCs. The subset denotes: CD45RO+ cells pooled with CCR7-negative TemRA cells. The CDR3, as DNA: TGTGCCAGCAGCTTTGGACCGTACGCTGCGGGGAGGGGGATGGGCGAGCAGTACTTC. It translates to CASSFGPYAAGRGMGEQYF.